One sample yielded the 22 T cell receptor beta chains listed below, sequenced in a study of cytomegalovirus exposure and HLA in healthy donors. Primers included in the PCR were 60 Vbeta and 13 Jbeta primers. The protocol was immunoSEQ multiplex PCR, while the TCRdb copy is restricted to in-frame clones and leaves out a portion. The data contain some 200,000 clones, roughly 70% of them singletons. The source material was PBMCs. The receptors come from a man aged 35-49 years in good health and CMV-seropositive.

The V call is TRBV6-5, the J call TRBJ1-2; 7 bases agree with TRBD1. V dropped 4 bases and J dropped 6; count of bases not matched to a gene: 5. Germline CDR1 reads MNHEY; CDR2 reads SVGAGI. The CDR3 has 13 residues. In DNA, the CDR3 is TGTGCCAGCAGTTCCCTGGACAGGAATGGCTACACCTTC. Residues: CASSSLDRNGYTF.

The V gene is TRBV6-6, the J gene TRBJ2-1; TRBD1 matches 9 bases. Per germline, CDR1 MNHNY and CDR2 SVGAGI (reference sequence). This CDR3 has 15 amino acids. J gave up 7 bases and V 2 bases, and 6 bases lay outside the gene matches. The CDR3 loop is CASSYGTGSLNEQFF. The CDR3 bases are TGTGCCAGCAGTTACGGGACAGGGTCTTTGAATGAGCAGTTCTTC.

This clone was seen a handful of times. CDR3 amino acids: CASSLAPLRTATNEKLFF. The CDR3 DNA sequence: TGTGCCAGCAGCTTAGCGCCGCTTCGGACAGCAACTAATGAAAAACTGTTTTTT. This sequence joins TRBV7-9 and TRBJ1-4, with TRBD1 as a possible D gene (6 bases). CDR3 size: 18 residues. In germline, CDR1 is SEHNR, CDR2 FQNEAQ (reference sequence). V was trimmed by 0 bases and J by 0 bases, leaving 14 bases between them.

V and J are TRBV4-3 and TRBJ2-5; 10 bases align to TRBD2. After removal of 4 bases from V and 2 bases from J, the junction contained 7 bases not matched to a gene. The germline gives CDR1 LGHNA, CDR2 YSLEER. The CDR3 has 16 residues. This chain's CDR3 is CASSPRQREGQETQYF. The DNA of the CDR3 is TGCGCCAGCAGCCCACGACAGCGGGAGGGGCAAGAGACCCAGTACTTC.

This clone was detected only a few times. The V call is TRBV7-6, the J call TRBJ1-3; the match to TRBD1 covers 8 bases. After removal of 0 bases from V and 2 bases from J, the junction contained 3 bases not matched to a gene. There are 16 residues in the CDR3. The V gene's germline CDR1 is SGHVS and CDR2 FNYEAQ. CDR3 DNA: TGTGCCAGCAGCTTAGCCAGCAGGGGGCCTGGAAACACCATATATTTT. Translated: CASSLASRGPGNTIYF.

The chain combines TRBV2 with TRBJ2-1, with 11 bases identical to TRBD2. Germline CDR1 and CDR2: SNHLY and FYNNEI. There are 15 residues in the CDR3. V shed 7 bases and J 9 bases; nucleotides not matched to a gene: 11. The CDR3 sequence: CASKILSGGASEQFF. Here the CDR3 DNA reads TGTGCCAGCAAAATCCTTAGCGGGGGGGCCAGTGAGCAGTTCTTC.

This clone came up a few times. The chain employs TRBV4-2 and TRBJ1-4; no reliable D call. CDR3 length: 13 amino acids. CDR1 and CDR2 (germline): LGHNA, YNFKEQ. Trimming removed 0 bases from V and 8 bases from J, with 7 bases in between. The CDR3 DNA reads as TGTGCCAGCAGCCAAGAGGTCCGGGAAAAACTGTTTTTT. Translated: CASSQEVREKLFF.

The rearrangement links TRBV11-2 to TRBJ2-1, with 7 bases identical to TRBD2. The CDR3 length is 15 residues. The trim removed 0 bases at V and 8 bases at J, leaving 7 bases unmatched. Germline CDR1 SGHAT, CDR2 FQNNGV. The CDR3 protein is CASSLDRGEVHEQFF. CDR3 DNA: TGTGCCAGCAGCTTAGATCGGGGGGAGGTACATGAGCAGTTCTTC.

The chain joins TRBV7-9 to TRBJ2-7, with 9 bases aligning to TRBD1. This CDR3 spans 15 amino acids. CDR1 is SEHNR, CDR2 FQNEAQ, per germline (reference sequence). Losses at the gene ends were 5 bases for V and 5 bases for J; bases not matched to a gene: 10. DNA for the CDR3: TGTGCCAGCAGCCCTGGAGGACAGGGGCTCCACGAGCAGTACTTC. This encodes CASSPGGQGLHEQYF.

The rearrangement uses TRBV2 and TRBJ1-2, with D possibly being TRBD1 (6 bases). Germline V gives CDR1 SNHLY, CDR2 FYNNEI. The length of the CDR3 is 14 residues. V was cut by 5 bases and J by 2 bases, with 12 bases left in between. CDR3 protein: CASSIFQGNYGYTF. The DNA for the CDR3 is TGTGCCAGCAGTATCTTCCAGGGGAACTATGGCTACACCTTC.

The V call is TRBV9, the J call TRBJ2-1, with D possibly being TRBD2 (6 bases). The CDR3 is 14 amino acids. V was pared by 2 bases and J by 6 bases, with 12 bases between. Germline V gene sequence: CDR1 SGDLS, CDR2 YYNGEE. CDR3 sequence reads: CASSVGRGGNEQFF. CDR3 coding DNA: TGTGCCAGCAGCGTTGGGCGGGGAGGCAATGAGCAGTTCTTC.

This clone has only a few counts. The chain combines TRBV2 with TRBJ2-5, with 12 positions matching TRBD2. This CDR3 has 17 residues. Germline V gives CDR1 SNHLY, CDR2 FYNNEI. V was pared by 6 bases and J by 3 bases, with 11 bases of the junction left unmatched. The CDR3 coding sequence is TGTGCCAGCAGCCCAGGACTAGCGGGGATTGGGGAAGAGACCCAGTACTTC. This encodes CASSPGLAGIGEETQYF.

The chain combines TRBV6-1 with TRBJ1-4; 10 positions agree with TRBD1. CDR1 and CDR2 (germline): MNHNS, SASEGT. The CDR3 contains 15 residues. V shed 6 bases, J shed 7 bases, and the junction held 8 bases outside the gene matches. The CDR3 DNA reads as TGTGCCAGCAGCCTCGACAGGGGGCGGACTGAAAAACTGTTTTTT. The encoded protein is CASSLDRGRTEKLFF.

The chain has TRBV15 and TRBJ1-6; D is undetermined. Germline values: CDR1 LNHNV, CDR2 YYDKDF (reference sequence). The ends were cut back, 1 base at V and 3 bases at J, with 16 bases in the middle. CDR3 size: 18 residues. The CDR3, as DNA: TGTGCCACCAGCAGAGGTGCCTTGAGAGGGAGCTATAATTCACCCCTCCACTTT. This encodes CATSRGALRGSYNSPLHF.

V gene TRBV19 combines with J gene TRBJ2-3, with 8 bases matching TRBD1. This CDR3 has 14 amino acids. With V trimmed by 5 bases and J by 4 bases, 5 bases remained unmatched. Germline V gene sequence: CDR1 LNHDA, CDR2 SQIVND (reference sequence). CDR3 loop: CASSPGQAPDTQYF. CDR3 in DNA: TGTGCCAGTAGTCCGGGACAGGCTCCAGATACGCAGTATTTT.

This sequence joins TRBV4-2 and TRBJ2-6; 9 nucleotides match TRBD1. Germline V lookup: CDR1 LGHNA, CDR2 YNFKEQ. The J segment lost 1 base and the V segment lost 6 bases, leaving 7 bases of the junction unmatched. The CDR3 consists of 17 residues. The CDR3 loop reads CASRNRDRDSGANVLTF. The DNA of the CDR3 is TGTGCCAGCAGGAACCGGGACAGGGATTCTGGGGCCAACGTCCTGACTTTC.

J is TRBJ2-3 and V is TRBV6-6; 14 bases align to TRBD2. V gave up 7 bases and J gave up 6 bases; unmatched junction bases: 9. The CDR3 is 16 amino acids. Germline CDR1 and CDR2: MNHNY and SVGAGI (reference sequence). The CDR3 loop is CASTIGLAGGTDTQYF. CDR3 coding DNA: TGTGCCAGCACCATTGGACTAGCGGGGGGAACGGATACGCAGTATTTT.

The J gene is TRBJ2-3, the V gene TRBV7-2, with 13 positions matching TRBD2. This CDR3 comprises 18 residues. Germline-derived CDR1 and CDR2 are SGHTA and FQGNSA. V lost 5 bases and J lost 0; bases outside the gene matches: 8. The CDR3 coding sequence is TGTGCCAGCAGCAGACGGACTAGCGGGGGCGCTAGCACAGATACGCAGTATTTT. This sequence encodes CASSRRTSGGASTDTQYF.

V and J are TRBV6-6 and TRBJ1-1, with D unresolved. The CDR3 has 11 residues. Germline V gives CDR1 MNHNY, CDR2 SVGAGI (reference sequence). V was shortened by 0 bases and J by 7 bases, with 3 bases between the two germline ends. The CDR3 nucleotides are TGTGCCAGCAGTTACTCCGGTGAAGCTTTCTTT. This sequence encodes CASSYSGEAFF.

V gene TRBV9 combines with J gene TRBJ2-2; D gene unclear. CDR3 length: 12 residues. V lost 4 bases to trimming and J lost 8 bases, with 9 bases between them. Looked up from germline, CDR1 is SGDLS and CDR2 is YYNGEE. The CDR3 DNA reads as TGTGCCAGCAGCCTATACCGAGGGGAGCTGTTTTTT. It is translated as CASSLYRGELFF.

V gene TRBV9 combines with J gene TRBJ1-5, with 7 bases lining up with TRBD1. Losses at the gene ends were 4 bases for V and 0 bases for J; bases not matched to a gene: 4. The CDR3 runs to 15 residues. Germline V lookup: CDR1 SGDLS, CDR2 YYNGEE. The CDR3 spells CASSPGGYSNQPQHF. The CDR3 nucleotides are TGTGCCAGCAGCCCAGGGGGGTATAGCAATCAGCCCCAGCATTTT.

The chain carries TRBV10-2 and TRBJ2-7, with D possibly TRBD2 on 5 matching bases. There are 14 residues in the CDR3. The germline CDR1 and CDR2 sequences are WSHSY and SAAADI. Trimming left V 6 bases short and J 5 bases short, with 17 bases between. In nucleotides, the CDR3 is TGCGCCAGCAGGGGCACCGGGAAGACTGACGAGCAGTACTTC. It translates to CASRGTGKTDEQYF.